This is a list of T cell receptor beta chains from one sample in a study of shared clonotypes between healthy human individuals. Only in-frame clones appear in the TCRdb table, and some are missing; sequencing was by immunoSEQ multiplex PCR. Seen here are more than 550,000 clones, approximately 77% observed once, and the top ten hold about 1.7%. The specimen sequenced was memory CD4+ T cells sorted from blood. The receptors derive from a woman in her 30s in good health. CDR3s include the opening cysteine and the closing phenylalanine or tryptophan. A D gene is named only where the DNA matches it firmly. Only some rows state a clone size, as once, few, many or a class for expanded clones.

J,V,size,D,DNA,CDR3
TRBJ2-2,TRBV25-1,few,-,TGTGCCAGCAGTGGGATAGCCGGGAACACCGGGGAGCTGTTTTTT,CASSGIAGNTGELFF
TRBJ2-7,TRBV5-1,-,-,TGCGCCAGCAGCTTAGATAGCGGCACGGTCTACGAGCAGTACTTC,CASSLDSGTVYEQYF
TRBJ2-3,TRBV5-4,-,-,TGTGCCAGCACCGAGAACAGTAACACAGATACGCAGTATTTT,CASTENSNTDTQYF
TRBJ2-5,TRBV7-3,-,-,TGTGCCAGCAGCTTAACGGGCCAGGGGGAGACCCAGTACTTC,CASSLTGQGETQYF
TRBJ2-5,TRBV18,-,-,TGTGCCAGCTCACCACCGCAGGACTCCTTAAGTGTAGAGACCCAGTACTTC,CASSPPQDSLSVETQYF
TRBJ2-1,TRBV5-4,few,TRBD2,TGTGCCCTTAGCGGGAGCAGGTCCTACAATGAGCAGTTCTTC,CALSGSRSYNEQFF
TRBJ2-1,TRBV11-3,-,-,TGTGCCAGCAGCTTAGATGGGTACAATGAGCAGTTCTTC,CASSLDGYNEQFF
TRBJ2-7,TRBV7-6,few,-,TGTGCCAGCAGCTTTGAGAGCTCCTACGAGCAGTACTTC,CASSFESSYEQYF
TRBJ2-3,TRBV7-8,-,TRBD1,TGTGCCAGCAGCTCACGCAGGGGGCGATTGGGCACAGATACGCAGTATTTT,CASSSRRGRLGTDTQYF
TRBJ2-1,TRBV5-1,-,-,TGCGCCAGCAGCTTGGAAAGCGGATCCTACAATGAGCAGTTCTTC,CASSLESGSYNEQFF
TRBJ2-7,TRBV11-2,-,TRBD1,TGTGCCAGCAGCGCCTTGTCCGGGACAGGGACGTTCCACGAGCAGTACTTC,CASSALSGTGTFHEQYF
TRBJ2-1,TRBV5-4,-,-,TGTGCCAGCAGCTATGTCGCTAGCAGTGACAATGAGCAGTTCTTC,CASSYVASSDNEQFF
TRBJ2-2,TRBV19,-,-,TGTGCCAGTAATCGGGACACACTTAGTACCGGGGAGCTGTTTTTT,CASNRDTLSTGELFF
TRBJ2-3,TRBV7-9,-,-,TGTGCCAGCAGCCAAGTCGACCGGGACAGCACAGATACGCAGTATTTT,CASSQVDRDSTDTQYF
TRBJ1-6,TRBV11-2,-,-,TGTGCCAGCAGCCCCAGTGGGGGGCCTTCACCCCTCCACTTT,CASSPSGGPSPLHF
TRBJ2-7,TRBV18,-,-,TGTGCCAGCTCACCCTCCGGACAGAACTACGAGCAGTACTTC,CASSPSGQNYEQYF
TRBJ2-1,TRBV6-1,-,-,TGTGCCAGCAGTGGAAAGCCGGGACGTGGGACCGGGGAGCAGTTCTTC,CASSGKPGRGTGEQFF
TRBJ1-1,TRBV6-6,-,TRBD1,TGTGCCAGCAGAGACACAGGGGCGGTTACTGAAGCTTTCTTT,CASRDTGAVTEAFF
TRBJ1-2,TRBV30,-,-,TGTGCCTGGAGTCAGGGACTACGTGGCTACACCTTC,CAWSQGLRGYTF
TRBJ2-1,TRBV10-3,many,-,TGTGCCATCAGTGAGCTTATTGGGGGGCGGGGCGGACCCAATGAGCAGTTCTTC,CAISELIGGRGGPNEQFF
TRBJ2-4,TRBV2,few,-,TGTGCCAGCAGGCCCGGAATAGCCAAAAACATTCAGTACTTC,CASRPGIAKNIQYF
TRBJ2-2,TRBV2,few,-,TGTGCCAGCAGCGCTAGGGGGGGCTTGAACACCGGGGAGCTGTTTTTT,CASSARGGLNTGELFF
TRBJ2-7,TRBV28,-,TRBD1,TGTGCCAGTGGGGGACAGGGCATCCAATCCTCCTACGAGCAGTACTTC,CASGGQGIQSSYEQYF
TRBJ2-5,TRBV19,-,TRBD1,TGTGCCAGTAGCACCCTTCGGACAGGGGGCTTTCAGACCCAGTACTTC,CASSTLRTGGFQTQYF
TRBJ2-7,TRBV28,-,-,TGTGCCAGCAGTTCGAGAGCCGGGTCCGCCTACGAGCAGTACTTC,CASSSRAGSAYEQYF
TRBJ1-3,TRBV27,-,-,TGTGCCAGCAGTTTATCAGGGCTAAAATCTGGAAACACCATATATTTT,CASSLSGLKSGNTIYF
TRBJ2-7,TRBV7-6,-,-,TGTGCCAGCAGCTCCGGGACCTACGAGCAGTACTTC,CASSSGTYEQYF
TRBJ1-2,TRBV6-5,-,TRBD1,TGTGCCAGCAGTTACGTTATAGGGGGCGCCTATGGCTACACCTTC,CASSYVIGGAYGYTF
TRBJ2-6,TRBV9,few,-,TGTGCCAGCAGCGTCGACAACTCTGGGGCCAACGTCCTGACTTTC,CASSVDNSGANVLTF
TRBJ1-1,TRBV28,-,TRBD1,TGTGCCAGCAGGCCCCCGGGACAGGGAATGAACACTGAAGCTTTCTTT,CASRPPGQGMNTEAFF
TRBJ2-7,TRBV25-1,-,-,TGTGCCAGCAGTGAAATTGGCTCCTACGAGCAGTACTTC,CASSEIGSYEQYF